This T cell receptor beta chain appears in the sequencing data of a study of T cells after posttransplantation cyclophosphamide. Peripheral blood was collected from the related graft donor on the marrow donation day. Broader study findings: After PTCy, TRB diversity resembled that of CNI/methotrexate controls. Skin or GI-infiltrating T cells shared few TRB sequences with blood.

On this clone: Its cognate antigen is unknown.

The CDR3 sequence is 15 residues long. Per the germline V gene, CDR1 is SGHKS and CDR2 is YYEKEE (reference sequence). Trimming cost V 5 bases and J 3 bases, with 16 bases left between them. TCRdb keeps only in-frame clones here, not all; method: immunoSEQ multiplex PCR. The table includes some 27,000 clones, about nine tenths detected once. V usage is TRBV5-5 and J usage is TRBJ2-3, with D maybe TRBD1 (6 bases). The clonotype originates from a man aged 45-65 years. Sequencing was done on a sample of PBMCs. This CDR3 is CASSTPGVGTDTQYF. The CDR3, as DNA: TGTGCCAGCAGTACCCCAGGGGTCGGGACAGATACGCAGTATTTT.